The text below deals with one T cell receptor beta chain. The antigen remains unidentified. The record originates from a study of cytomegalovirus exposure and HLA in healthy donors. The overall study: The same platform was used for the approximately 120 validation repertoires as for the 666 first-cohort repertoires, as reported in a later analysis.

Here immunoSEQ multiplex PCR was the method, and the copy in TCRdb shows in-frame clones only, minus some. The table includes about 40,000 clones, 80% to 95% detected once. General study results and limits: The listing of 150 to 200 TCR beta chains classed them as cytomegalovirus-associated. Usually a TCR sequence was rare, but some public TCRs were found in many donors.

Per germline, CDR1 SGHTA and CDR2 FQGTGA. CDR3 length equals 15 residues. V was pared by 5 bases and J by 0 bases, with 3 bases of the junction left unmatched. The donors were members of the validation cohort comprising over a hundred subjects, separate from the approximately 670-subject first cohort. The specimen sequenced was PBMCs. The TCR originated in a woman aged 18-35 years in good health and CMV-seronegative. The chain couples TRBV7-3 to TRBJ2-1, with 8 bases matching TRBD2. The CDR3, as DNA: TGTGCCAGCAGCCCGGGGGGGAGCTCCTACAATGAGCAGTTCTTC. Translated: CASSPGGSSYNEQFF. The full variable domain, with the rest looked up from reference TRBV7-3 and TRBJ2-1, is GAGVSQTPSNKVTEKGKYVELRCDPISGHTALYWYRQSLGQGPEFLIYFQGTGAADDSGLPNDRFFAVRPEGSVSTLKIQRTERGDSAVYLCASSPGGSSYNEQFFGPGTRLTVL.